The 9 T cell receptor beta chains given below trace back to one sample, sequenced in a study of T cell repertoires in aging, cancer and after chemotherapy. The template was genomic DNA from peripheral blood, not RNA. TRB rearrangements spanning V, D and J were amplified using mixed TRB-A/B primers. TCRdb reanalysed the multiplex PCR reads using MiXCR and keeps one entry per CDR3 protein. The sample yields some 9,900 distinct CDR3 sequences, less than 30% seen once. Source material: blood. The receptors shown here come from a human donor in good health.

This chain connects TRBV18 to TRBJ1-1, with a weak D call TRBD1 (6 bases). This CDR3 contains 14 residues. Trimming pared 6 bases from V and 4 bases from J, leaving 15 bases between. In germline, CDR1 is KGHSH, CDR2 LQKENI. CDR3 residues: CASSRRGEATEAFF. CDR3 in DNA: TGTGCCAGCTCGCGCAGGGGCGAAGCCACTGAAGCTTTCTTT.

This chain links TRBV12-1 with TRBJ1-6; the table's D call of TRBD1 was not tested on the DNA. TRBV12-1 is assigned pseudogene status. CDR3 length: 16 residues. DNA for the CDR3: TGTGCCAGCAGCTTTGACAGGAACCCGGATAATTCACCCCTCCACTTT. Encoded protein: CASSFDRNPDNSPLHF.

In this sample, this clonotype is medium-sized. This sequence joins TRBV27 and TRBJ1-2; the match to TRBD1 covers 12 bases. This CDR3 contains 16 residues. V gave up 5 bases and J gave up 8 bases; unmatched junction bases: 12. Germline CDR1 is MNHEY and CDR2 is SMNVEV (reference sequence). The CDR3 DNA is TGTGCCAGCAGTCCTCAGGGACAGGGGGCGGTTGACGGCTACACCTTC. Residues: CASSPQGQGAVDGYTF.

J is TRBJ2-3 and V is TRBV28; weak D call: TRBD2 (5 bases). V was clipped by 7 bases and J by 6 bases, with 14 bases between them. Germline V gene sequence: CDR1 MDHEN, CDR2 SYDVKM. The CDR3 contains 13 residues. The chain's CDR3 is CASKEQAVDTQYF. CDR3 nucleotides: TGTGCCAGCAAAGAACAAGCGGTTGATACGCAGTATTTT.

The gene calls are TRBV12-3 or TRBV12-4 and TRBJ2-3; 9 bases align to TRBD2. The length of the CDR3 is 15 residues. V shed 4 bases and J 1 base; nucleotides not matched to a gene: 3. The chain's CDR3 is CASSYIAGGTDTQYF. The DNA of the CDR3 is TGTGCCAGCAGTTATATAGCGGGAGGCACAGATACGCAGTATTTT.

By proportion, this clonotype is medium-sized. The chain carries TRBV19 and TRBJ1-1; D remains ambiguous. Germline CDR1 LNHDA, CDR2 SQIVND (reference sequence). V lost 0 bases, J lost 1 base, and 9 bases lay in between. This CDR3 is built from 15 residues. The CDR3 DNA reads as TGTGCCAGTAGTATAGATGGACGGGGGAACACTGAAGCTTTCTTT. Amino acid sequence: CASSIDGRGNTEAFF.

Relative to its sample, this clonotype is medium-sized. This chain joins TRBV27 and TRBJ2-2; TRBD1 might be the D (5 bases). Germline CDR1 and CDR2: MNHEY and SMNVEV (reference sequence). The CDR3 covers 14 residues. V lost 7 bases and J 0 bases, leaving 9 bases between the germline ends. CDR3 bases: TGTGCCAGCACTAGGGGAACGAACACCGGGGAGCTGTTTTTT. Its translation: CASTRGTNTGELFF.

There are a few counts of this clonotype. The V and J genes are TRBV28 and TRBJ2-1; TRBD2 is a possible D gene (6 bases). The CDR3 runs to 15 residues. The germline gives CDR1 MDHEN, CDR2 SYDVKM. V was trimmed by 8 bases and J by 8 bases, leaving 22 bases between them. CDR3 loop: CASSSGTSPFDEQFF. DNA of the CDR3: TGTGCCAGCTCCTCCGGGACTTCCCCCTTTGATGAGCAGTTCTTC. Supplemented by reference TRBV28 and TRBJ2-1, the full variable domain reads DVKVTQSSRYLVKRTGEKVFLECVQDMDHENMFWYRQDPGLGLRLIYFSYDVKMKEKGDIPEGYSVSREKKERFSLILESASTNQTSMYLCASSSGTSPFDEQFFGPGTRLTVL.

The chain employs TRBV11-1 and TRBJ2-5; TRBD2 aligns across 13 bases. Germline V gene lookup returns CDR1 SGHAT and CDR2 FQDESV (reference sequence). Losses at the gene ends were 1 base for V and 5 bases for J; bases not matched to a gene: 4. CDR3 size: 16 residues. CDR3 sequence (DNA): TGTGCCAGCAGCTTAGGACTAGCGGGAGGTGGGGAGACCCAGTACTTC. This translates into CASSLGLAGGGETQYF. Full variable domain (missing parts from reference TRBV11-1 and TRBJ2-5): EAEVAQSPRYKITEKSQAVAFWCDPISGHATLYWYRQILGQGPELLVQFQDESVVDDSQLPKDRFSAERLKGVDSTLKIQPAELGDSAMYLCASSLGLAGGGETQYFGPGTRLLVL.